The clone carrying this T cell receptor beta chain has only a few counts. The antigen is undetermined. No patient escaped relapse after autologous stem cell transplantation, and brentuximab vedotin exposure varied. Libraries were prepared by immunoSEQ multiplex PCR; TCRdb keeps only in-frame clonotypes and omits some of them. The sample shows 40,000 to 45,000 clones, under 75% of them seen only once. This CDR3 is built from 14 residues. Trimming stripped 8 bases from V and 1 base from J, with 14 bases between. Per germline, CDR1 SGHTA and CDR2 FQGTGA. The data were taken from a study of PD-1 blockade in classical Hodgkin lymphoma. Overall study results and limits: Nivolumab initiation under 1 year post-ASCT meant exclusion. The study found complete responders had baseline diversity similar to newly diagnosed patients. Relapsed/refractory patients reportedly had lower baseline diversity than newly diagnosed patients.

The specimen was peripheral blood mononuclear cells (PBMCs), collected at baseline. The chain uses TRBV7-3 and TRBJ1-1, with a tentative D call TRBD1 (5 bases). This receptor was taken from a human donor with classical Hodgkin lymphoma. CDR3 bases: TGTGCCAGCGCTCCGGGACCGCCGAACACTGAAGCTTTCTTT. This translates into CASAPGPPNTEAFF.